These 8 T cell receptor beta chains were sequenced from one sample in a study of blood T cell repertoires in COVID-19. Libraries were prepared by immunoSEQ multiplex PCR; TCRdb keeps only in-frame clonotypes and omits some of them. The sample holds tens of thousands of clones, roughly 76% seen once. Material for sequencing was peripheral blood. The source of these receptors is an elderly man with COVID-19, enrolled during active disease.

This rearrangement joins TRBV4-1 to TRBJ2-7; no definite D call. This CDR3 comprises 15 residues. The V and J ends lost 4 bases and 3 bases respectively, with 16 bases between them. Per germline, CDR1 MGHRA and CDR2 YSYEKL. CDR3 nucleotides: TGCGCCAGCAGCCCATTCCCCTGGGCTCTCTACGAGCAGTACTTC. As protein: CASSPFPWALYEQYF.

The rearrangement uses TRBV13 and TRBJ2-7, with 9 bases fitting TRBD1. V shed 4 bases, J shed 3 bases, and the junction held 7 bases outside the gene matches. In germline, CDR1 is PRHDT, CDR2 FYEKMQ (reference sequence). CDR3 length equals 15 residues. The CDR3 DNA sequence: TGTGCCAGCAGCTACGACAGGGGGGCGTACTACGAGCAGTACTTC. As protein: CASSYDRGAYYEQYF.

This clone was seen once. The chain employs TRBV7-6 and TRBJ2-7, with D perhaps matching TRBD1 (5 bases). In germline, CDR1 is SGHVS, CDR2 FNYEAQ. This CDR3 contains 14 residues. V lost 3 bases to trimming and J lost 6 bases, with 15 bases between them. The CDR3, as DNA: TGTGCCAGCAGCTTGAATCAGGGTGGCTCCGAGCAGTACTTC. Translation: CASSLNQGGSEQYF.

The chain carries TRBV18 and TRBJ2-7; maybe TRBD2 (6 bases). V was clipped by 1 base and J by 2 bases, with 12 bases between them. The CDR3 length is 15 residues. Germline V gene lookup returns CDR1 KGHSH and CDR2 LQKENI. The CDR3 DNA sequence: TGTGCCAGCTCACCACAACTGGCGGGGACCTACGAGCAGTACTTC. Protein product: CASSPQLAGTYEQYF.

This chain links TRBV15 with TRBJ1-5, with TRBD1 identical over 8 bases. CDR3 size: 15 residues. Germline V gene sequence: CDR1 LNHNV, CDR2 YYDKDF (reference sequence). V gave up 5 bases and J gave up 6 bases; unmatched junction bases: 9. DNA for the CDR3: TGTGCCACCAGCCCGACAGGGGACGTCGGTCAGCCCCAGCATTTT. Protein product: CATSPTGDVGQPQHF. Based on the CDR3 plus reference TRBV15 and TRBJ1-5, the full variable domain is DAMVIQNPRYQVTQFGKPVTLSCSQTLNHNVMYWYQQKSSQAPKLLFHYYDKDFNNEADTPDNFQSRRPNTSFCFLDIRSPGLGDTAMYLCATSPTGDVGQPQHFGDGTRLSIL.

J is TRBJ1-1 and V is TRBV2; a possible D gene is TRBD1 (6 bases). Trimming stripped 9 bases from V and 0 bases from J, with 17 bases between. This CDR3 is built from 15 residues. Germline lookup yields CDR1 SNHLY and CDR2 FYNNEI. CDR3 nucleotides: TGTGCCAGGCCGGCCAGGGACACCATGAACACTGAAGCTTTCTTT. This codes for CARPARDTMNTEAFF. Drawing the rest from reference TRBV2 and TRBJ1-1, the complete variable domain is EPEVTQTPSHQVTQMGQEVILRCVPISNHLYFYWYRQILGQKVEFLVSFYNNEISEKSEIFDDQFSVERPDGSNFTLKIRSTKLEDSAMYFCARPARDTMNTEAFFGQGTRLTVV.

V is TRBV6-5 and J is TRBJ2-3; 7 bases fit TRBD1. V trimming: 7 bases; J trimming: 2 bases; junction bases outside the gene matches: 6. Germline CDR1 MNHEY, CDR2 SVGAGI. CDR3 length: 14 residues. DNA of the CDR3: TGTGCCAGCATACAAGACAGGGTCACAGATACGCAGTATTTT. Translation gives CASIQDRVTDTQYF.

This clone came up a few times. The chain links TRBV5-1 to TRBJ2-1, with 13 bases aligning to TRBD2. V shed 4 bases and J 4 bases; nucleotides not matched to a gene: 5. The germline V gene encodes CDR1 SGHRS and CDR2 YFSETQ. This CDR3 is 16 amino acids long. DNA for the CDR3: TGCGCCAGCAGCCCGACTAGCGGGGGGTTTTACAATGAGCAGTTCTTC. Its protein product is CASSPTSGGFYNEQFF.